The 22 T cell receptor beta chains presented below share a single source sample, sequenced in a study of blood T cell repertoires in COVID-19 (dated by TCRdb to 2020 to 2021). Library preparation used the immunoSEQ multiplex PCR assay. TCRdb took this table from immuneACCESS and kept in-frame rearrangements with V and J called. Such tables lack part of the clones; where checked against another copy, unresolved V genes explain under half of the gap, and the rest is unexplained. The sample yields some 320,000 clones; about 90% were counted once. 7.8% of the sample is held by the ten biggest clonotypes. The sequenced sample was peripheral blood. The receptors shown here come from a woman between 45 and 60 years old who had recovered from COVID-19.

V is TRBV5-1 and J is TRBJ2-1; D call uncertain. CDR3 length: 13 residues. Trimming took 4 bases from V and 9 from J, leaving 14 bases between them. Germline CDR1 SGHRS, CDR2 YFSETQ. The CDR3 spells CASSPEYGGEQFF. CDR3 in DNA: TGCGCCAGCAGCCCGGAGTACGGTGGTGAGCAGTTCTTC. The full variable domain, with the rest looked up from reference TRBV5-1 and TRBJ2-1, is KAGVTQTPRYLIKTRGQQVTLSCSPISGHRSVSWYQQTPGQGLQFLFEYFSETQRNKGNFPGRFSGRQFSNSRSEMNVSTLELGDSALYLCASSPEYGGEQFFGPGTRLTVL.

The rearrangement links TRBV28 to TRBJ1-2, with 11 bases that match TRBD1. V dropped 1 base and J dropped 5; count of bases not matched to a gene: 6. Germline loops: CDR1 MDHEN, CDR2 SYDVKM. The CDR3 has 16 amino acids. In DNA, the CDR3 is TGTGCCAGCAGTTTATCGGGGGACAGGGGGAGTTATGGCTACACCTTC. The encoded protein is CASSLSGDRGSYGYTF.

For this clone: At the DNA level, this CDR3 is encoded by other sequences in the same sample as well. The gene calls are TRBV28 and TRBJ1-1; D ambiguous. Germline CDR1 and CDR2: MDHEN and SYDVKM. V was clipped by 2 bases and J by 1 base, with 5 bases between them. This CDR3 region has 13 residues. The CDR3 sequence: CASSLPGNTEAFF. In nucleotides, the CDR3 is TGTGCCAGCAGTTTACCAGGGAACACTGAAGCTTTCTTT.

This chain joins TRBV11-2 and TRBJ2-7; 8 nucleotides agree with TRBD2. CDR1 is SGHAT, CDR2 FQNNGV, per germline. This CDR3 has 15 amino acids. J was trimmed by 6 bases and V by 5 bases; bases with no gene match: 12. In DNA form, the CDR3 reads TGTGCCAGCAGCAATATTTTGCGTGCGGGGGGCGAGCAGTACTTC. This encodes CASSNILRAGGEQYF. Combining the CDR3 with reference TRBV11-2 and TRBJ2-7 gives the whole variable domain EAGVAQSPRYKIIEKRQSVAFWCNPISGHATLYWYQQILGQGPKLLIQFQNNGVVDDSQLPKDRFSAERLKGVDSTLKIQPAKLEDSAVYLCASSNILRAGGEQYFGPGTRLTVT.

V and J are TRBV30 and TRBJ1-3; possible D gene TRBD1, 5 bases. Looked up from germline, CDR1 is GTSNPN and CDR2 is SVGIG (reference sequence). V lost 2 bases to trimming and J lost 4 bases, with 18 bases between them. There are 16 residues in the CDR3. The CDR3 sequence is CAWSPGTQLGGNTIYF. The CDR3 coding sequence is TGTGCCTGGAGTCCCGGGACTCAACTTGGGGGAAACACCATATATTTT.

The V gene is TRBV6-2 or TRBV6-3, the J gene TRBJ2-1; the match to TRBD2 covers 11 bases. Germline V lookup: CDR1 MNHEY, CDR2 SVGEGT. The length of the CDR3 is 15 residues. V lost 6 bases to trimming and J lost 9 bases; unmatched junction nucleotides: 10. This CDR3 reads CASSLTSGRWGEQFF. CDR3 nucleotide sequence: TGTGCCAGCAGCCTAACTAGCGGGAGATGGGGTGAGCAGTTCTTC.

The CDR3: CASSLGQSDGYTF. The CDR3 DNA reads TGTGCCAGCAGCTTGGGACAGTCGGATGGCTACACCTTC. This rearrangement joins TRBV7-9 to TRBJ1-2, with 7 bases identical to TRBD1. This CDR3 region has 13 residues. The ends lost 3 bases at V and 6 bases at J; junction bases unmatched: 4. The germline V gene encodes CDR1 SEHNR and CDR2 FQNEAQ (reference sequence).

The J gene is TRBJ1-1, the V gene TRBV3-1 (or the pseudogene TRBV3-2), with D possibly TRBD1 on 6 matching bases. Germline V gene sequence: CDR1 LGHDT, CDR2 YNNKEL (reference sequence). Trimming removed 4 bases at V and 8 bases at J, with 11 bases between. This CDR3 is 12 amino acids long. In nucleotides, the CDR3 is TGTGCCAGCAGCCTCACAGGGCTGGAAGCTTTCTTT. Its protein is CASSLTGLEAFF.

This rearrangement joins TRBV7-2 to TRBJ2-1; the D is unclear. Germline-derived CDR1 and CDR2 are SGHTA and FQGNSA. This CDR3 has 12 amino acids. V shed 4 bases and J shed 11 bases, with 12 bases lying between them. The CDR3 nucleotides are TGTGCCAGCAGCTCCGTTGCGGTCCAGCAGTTCTTC. Translating it yields CASSSVAVQQFF.

The chain joins TRBV7-7 to TRBJ2-1; D is unclear. This CDR3 has 15 residues. Germline V gene data show CDR1 as SSHAT and CDR2 as FNYEAQ (reference sequence). Trimming pared 1 base from V and 1 base from J, leaving 8 bases between. In nucleotides, the CDR3 is TGTGCCAGCAGCTTAGTTTCCGCGTCCTACAATGAGCAGTTCTTC. It is translated as CASSLVSASYNEQFF. Complete variable domain (other parts from reference TRBV7-7 and TRBJ2-1): GAGVSQSPRYKVTKRGQDVTLRCDPISSHATLYWYQQALGQGPEFLTYFNYEAQPDKSGLPSDRFSAERPEGSISTLTIQRTEQRDSAMYRCASSLVSASYNEQFFGPGTRLTVL.

A few counts support this clone. The V and J genes are TRBV6-6 and TRBJ2-7, with a weak D call TRBD2 (5 bases). Trimming left V 2 bases short and J 4 bases short, with 12 bases between. The CDR3 runs 14 residues. The germline V gene has CDR1 MNHNY and CDR2 SVGAGI (reference sequence). As DNA, the CDR3 is TGTGCCAGCAGTTACGGGCAGGAGGTGTACGAGCAGTACTTC. Its protein is CASSYGQEVYEQYF.

The chain joins TRBV7-2 to TRBJ2-1, with TRBD2 matching over 7 bases. The germline V gene encodes CDR1 SGHTA and CDR2 FQGNSA. The CDR3 is made up of 16 amino acids. J gave up 3 bases and V 4 bases, and 9 bases lay outside the gene matches. The CDR3 reads CASSSRSGKDYNEQFF. Here the CDR3 DNA reads TGTGCCAGCAGCTCCCGAAGCGGGAAGGACTACAATGAGCAGTTCTTC.

The rearrangement joins TRBV25-1 to TRBJ2-3; TRBD2 aligns across 9 bases. CDR1 and CDR2 from the germline V gene are MGHDK and SYGVNS. The CDR3 is made up of 18 amino acids. V trimming: 0 bases; J trimming: 5 bases; junction bases outside the gene matches: 12. DNA of the CDR3: TGTGCCAGCAGTGAATATTTTTTCGCGGGAGGGTCCCAAGATACGCAGTATTTT. Translating gives CASSEYFFAGGSQDTQYF.

The genes are TRBV4-1 and TRBJ2-7; a weak D match, TRBD2 (7 bases). The CDR3 has 15 amino acids. Germline V CDR1 and CDR2: MGHRA, YSYEKL. The V gene lost 1 base and the J gene lost 3 bases, with 13 bases spanning the gap. The CDR3 sequence is CASSQGPGEGYEQYF. The CDR3 DNA reads TGCGCCAGCAGCCAAGGGCCAGGGGAGGGCTACGAGCAGTACTTC.

The CDR3 DNA follows: TGTGCCAGCAGCTTCCTGGGACAGGGTGGGGGAGAGACCCAGTACTTC. Translating it yields CASSFLGQGGGETQYF. The chain couples TRBV3-1 (or the pseudogene TRBV3-2) to TRBJ2-5; 9 nucleotides line up with TRBD1. With 5 bases clipped from V and 4 bases from J, the junction kept 11 bases outside the gene matches. CDR1 is LGHDT and CDR2 is YNNKEL in the germline V gene (reference sequence). The CDR3 runs 16 residues.

This clone was counted between two and nine times. This specimen includes other DNA sequences encoding the same CDR3. The rearrangement links TRBV7-9 to TRBJ2-1; 9 nucleotides agree with TRBD1. The germline gives CDR1 SEHNR, CDR2 FQNEAQ (reference sequence). CDR3 length: 15 amino acids. J gave up 8 bases and V 4 bases, and 9 bases lay outside the gene matches. The DNA for the CDR3 is TGTGCCAGCAGCTGGGGACAGGGTGAGGAGGATGAGCAGTTCTTC. This gives the protein CASSWGQGEEDEQFF.

The rearrangement joins TRBV5-1 to TRBJ1-6; 7 nucleotides agree with TRBD1. After removal of 4 bases from V and 4 bases from J, the junction contained 5 bases not matched to a gene. Germline assignment: CDR1 SGHRS and CDR2 YFSETQ. This CDR3 is 15 amino acids long. For the CDR3, the DNA is TGCGCCAGCAGCAAAGACAGGGTTTATAATTCACCCCTCCACTTT. It specifies CASSKDRVYNSPLHF.

V is TRBV19 and J is TRBJ1-5, with 10 bases aligning to TRBD1. CDR1 LNHDA and CDR2 SQIVND come from the germline V gene (reference sequence). The CDR3 runs 16 residues. With V trimmed by 5 bases and J by 11 bases, 15 bases remained unmatched. The CDR3 region is CASSSQGQGELSSQHF. In DNA, the CDR3 is TGTGCCAGTAGTTCTCAAGGACAGGGGGAACTATCGTCCCAGCATTTT.

V is TRBV27 and J is TRBJ1-6; TRBD1 aligns across 10 bases. The germline V gene has CDR1 MNHEY and CDR2 SMNVEV (reference sequence). The trim removed 4 bases at V and 9 bases at J, leaving 15 bases unmatched. This CDR3 contains 18 residues. CDR3 sequence: CASSSSSPGQGISSPLHF. The CDR3 nucleotides read TGTGCCAGCAGTTCCTCCTCCCCGGGACAGGGGATAAGTTCACCCCTCCACTTT.

The chain joins TRBV2 to TRBJ2-1; a possible D gene is TRBD1 (5 bases). Germline V CDR1 and CDR2: SNHLY, FYNNEI. V was pared by 4 bases and J by 4 bases, with 8 bases between. The CDR3 covers 13 residues. DNA for the CDR3: TGTGCCAGCAGTGTCGACAGATACAATGAGCAGTTCTTC. This translates into CASSVDRYNEQFF.

The gene calls are TRBV6-1 and TRBJ2-7, with TRBD2 matching over 11 bases. The CDR3 contains 17 residues. Germline V gene data show CDR1 as MNHNS and CDR2 as SASEGT. Trimming at V came to 3 bases and at J to 2 bases, leaving 9 bases not matched to a gene. The CDR3 here is CASSEGPSGGPPYEQYF. The CDR3 DNA reads TGTGCCAGCAGTGAGGGACCTAGCGGGGGGCCCCCCTACGAGCAGTACTTC.

This sequence joins TRBV2 and TRBJ2-1; 7 nucleotides line up with TRBD1. The CDR3 length is 13 residues. The ends lost 6 bases at V and 8 bases at J; junction bases unmatched: 7. In germline, CDR1 is SNHLY, CDR2 FYNNEI. The CDR3, as DNA: TGTGCCAGCAGCAGGGGGTTCGTGGATGAGCAGTTCTTC. It specifies CASSRGFVDEQFF.